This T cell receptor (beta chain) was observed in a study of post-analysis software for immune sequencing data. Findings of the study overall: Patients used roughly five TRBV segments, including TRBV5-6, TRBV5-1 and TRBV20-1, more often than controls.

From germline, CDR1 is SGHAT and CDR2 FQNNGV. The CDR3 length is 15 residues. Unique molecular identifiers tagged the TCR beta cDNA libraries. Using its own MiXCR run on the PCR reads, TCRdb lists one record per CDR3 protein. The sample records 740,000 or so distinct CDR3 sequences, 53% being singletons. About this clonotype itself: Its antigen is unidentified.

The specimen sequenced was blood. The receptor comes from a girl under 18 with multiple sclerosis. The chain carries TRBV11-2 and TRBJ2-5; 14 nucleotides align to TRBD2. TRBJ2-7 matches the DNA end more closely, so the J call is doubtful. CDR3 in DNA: TGTGCCAGCACCGGGACTAGCGGGAGTGAATACGAGCAGTACTTC. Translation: CASTGTSGSEYEQYF.